This T cell receptor beta chain was documented in a study of blood T cell repertoires in COVID-19. Study overall: Acute-phase and convalescent COVID-19 samples originated in the United States, Italy and Spain. The analysed material was cDNA or gDNA that came from T cells, B-cell-depleted T cells, or PBMCs.

Some clones are missing from TCRdb's copy, which holds only in-frame ones; the method was immunoSEQ multiplex PCR. The data contain roughly 400,000 clones, more than 75% of them singletons. The V and J ends lost 4 bases and 0 bases respectively, with 35 bases between them. The CDR3 runs to 23 residues. Germline V gene lookup returns CDR1 LGHDT and CDR2 YNNKEL (reference sequence). This study enrolled people aged about 18 to 95 from around 26 US geographic areas. The sample was PBMCs or T cells enriched from blood (not recorded which). V gene TRBV3-1 (or the pseudogene TRBV3-2) combines with J gene TRBJ2-3; D possibly corresponds to TRBD2 (7 bases). This clonotype was sampled from a woman in her 50s who had recovered from COVID-19. The CDR3 sequence: CASSRSQDARGGAPGTSTDTQYF. CDR3 nucleotide sequence: TGTGCCAGCAGCCGTTCCCAAGACGCGAGGGGGGGCGCCCCAGGCACTAGCACAGATACGCAGTATTTT.